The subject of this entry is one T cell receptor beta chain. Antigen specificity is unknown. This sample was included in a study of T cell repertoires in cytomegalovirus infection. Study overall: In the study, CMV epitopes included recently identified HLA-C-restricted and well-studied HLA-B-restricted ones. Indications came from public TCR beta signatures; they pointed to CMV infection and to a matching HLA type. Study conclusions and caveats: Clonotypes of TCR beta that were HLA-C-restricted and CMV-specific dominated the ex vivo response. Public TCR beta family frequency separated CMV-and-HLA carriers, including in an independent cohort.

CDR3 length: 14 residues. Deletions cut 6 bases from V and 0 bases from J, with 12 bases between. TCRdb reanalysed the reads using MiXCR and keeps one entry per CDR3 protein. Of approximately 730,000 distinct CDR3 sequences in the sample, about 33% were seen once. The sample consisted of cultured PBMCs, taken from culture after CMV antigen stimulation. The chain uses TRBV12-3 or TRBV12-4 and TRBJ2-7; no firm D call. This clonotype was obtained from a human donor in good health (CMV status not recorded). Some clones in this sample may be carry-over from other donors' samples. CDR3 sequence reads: CASSIGRHSYEQYF. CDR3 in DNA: TGTGCCAGCAGCATCGGAAGGCACTCCTACGAGCAGTACTTC.